This TCR beta chain stems from a study of identical twins (dated by TCRdb to 2016 to 2018). A note on the overall study: To test whether fetal clonotypes persist, the study used deep sequencing on TCR alpha and beta repertoires from monozygotic twins, unrelated adults of various ages, and cord blood. To rule out contamination, the twin experiments were replicated at different times with different library preparation protocols.

Every donor in the study was a healthy Caucasian. The twin cohort comprised three pairs of female monozygotic twins, all aged roughly 18 to 30 years. Peripheral blood mononuclear cells were used as the source from which RNA for TCR libraries was isolated. The full study reports these points: In beta out-of-frame sequences, excess twin sharing was weaker, because having fewer shared sequences lowered the signal-to-noise ratio. Out-of-frame TCR alpha sequences shared between twins showed an excess of low generation-probability sequences compared with coincidental sharing between unrelated individuals. Recombination models systematically underestimated out-of-frame TCR alpha sharing in monozygotic twins but agreed with sharing between unrelated individuals. Abundant cord blood beta clonotypes carried fewer insertions; young adult naive repertoires showed a weaker similar trend, while memory repertoires showed none. Invariant T cells such as MAIT and iNKT could partly confound zero-insertion analyses, although diverse VJ usage argued against such confounding for most clonotypes. Because the same donors could not be followed over many years, the conclusions relied on cross-sectional statistical analysis.

The library was generated by 5' RACE. Reads for this sample came from an Illumina HiSeq 2000. Template switching introduced a universal primer binding site; the final cDNA contained a unique molecular identifier, enabling accurate counting of TCR cDNA molecules. Specific primers in the conserved constant-segment region were used to synthesize first-strand cDNA for TCR alpha and beta chains. To control for contamination, every cDNA library was double barcoded, receiving both a SMART-Mk sample barcode and Illumina barcodes. TruSeq adapter sequences along with Illumina sample barcodes were introduced in two successive PCR steps. The Illumina HiSeq platform was used with custom primers to sequence TCR alpha and beta cDNA libraries. In the paper's pipeline: Unique molecular identifiers were extracted from raw reads with MiGEC, and CDR3 positions were determined with MiXCR. Recombination models were inferred per individual with the repgenHMM and IGoR tools using an EM algorithm. The tcR package in R was used for shared clonotype analysis, with sharing normalized by the product of cloneset sizes. To study raw recombination free of thymic and clonal selection effects, out-of-frame nonproductive sequences were analyzed. TCRdb redid the processing of the public reads, applying fastp at Q25 and MiXCR, and retained in-frame beta chains. For every CDR3 protein sequence, its rows merge into one entry that carries the most common genes and DNA. Clone size and V and J calls follow TCRdb, not the original study. The sample records 690,000 or so distinct CDR3 sequences, 8% to 9% of which are singletons. The ten largest make up roughly 0.97% of the sample.

Turning to this clonotype: Its antigen is not yet known. The record has no base qualities; no much larger clone is one base away.

These data were likewise used in another study, on yellow fever vaccine responses in identical twins. The second investigation adds: The T cell response to vaccination in identical twins was reported by the authors to appear partly convergent and partly personalized. In the study, vaccine-responding T cell clones were precisely tracked in identical twins.

This TCR came from a woman between 18 and 29 years old in good health. The specimen sequenced was PBMCs.

At the DNA level, the sequence is TGTGCCAGCAGCCTCCCTGGGCGGGACGAGCAGTTCTTC. This gives the protein CASSLPGRDEQFF. This chain joins TRBV6-2 or TRBV6-3 to TRBJ2-1; TRBD2 could be the D gene, as 6 bases match. The junction shows trimming of 6 bases on V and 10 bases on J, plus 16 bases between the germline ends. Counted from cysteine to phenylalanine, this CDR3 has 13 amino acids. The entry retains the CDR3 DNA only, 39 bases that are in frame from base 1. The germline V gene encodes CDR1 MNHEY and CDR2 SVGEGT.